These 10 T cell receptor beta chains originate from one sample sequenced in a study of T cell clonality in common variable immunodeficiency. Clones were read by immunoSEQ multiplex PCR, and TCRdb kept only the in-frame ones, dropping some. Altogether 15,000 to 20,000 clones were found in the sample, and no singletons occur. These receptors' targets are unknown. Findings and caveats of the study: Fewer deletions and N-nucleotide insertions were reportedly seen in common variable immunodeficiency TCR beta sequences.

Sequencing was done on a sample of peripheral blood mononuclear cells. The receptors were gathered from a human donor with common variable immunodeficiency.

This clone was counted between two and nine times. The missing CDR3 end, 3 residues past where the read stops, is filled in from the germline J gene. The V call is TRBV20-1, the J call TRBJ2-3; TRBD2 matches at 12 bases. J was trimmed by 0 bases and V by 6 bases; bases with no gene match: 7. CDR3 size: 16 residues. The germline CDR1 and CDR2 sequences are DFQATT and SNEGSKA (reference sequence). The CDR3 loop reads CSAPTSGGLSTDTQYF. The DNA read from the CDR3 is TGCAGTGCCCCGACTAGCGGGGGACTTAGCACAGATACG.

This clone was detected only a few times. Coverage ceases 3 residues before the CDR3 finishes, and the germline J gene fills in the end. This chain uses TRBV6-1 with TRBJ2-1; 10 positions agree with TRBD1. Trimming at V came to 2 bases and at J to 0 bases, leaving 10 bases not matched to a gene. Germline assignment: CDR1 MNHNS and CDR2 SASEGT. This CDR3 is built from 19 residues. The covered CDR3 bases are TGTGCCAGCAGTGAATTTTTTTTGGGACAGGGGAGCTCCTACAATGAG. Its translation: CASSEFFLGQGSSYNE. The whole CDR3 sequence is CASSEFFLGQGSSYNEQFF.

Regarding this clone: Read sequence stops 3 residues before the CDR3 end, and the germline J gene provides the missing end. The rearrangement uses TRBV19 and TRBJ2-1; a possible D gene is TRBD1 (5 bases). The V end lost 5 bases, the J end lost 3 bases, and 8 bases lay between the germline ends. From germline, CDR1 is LNHDA and CDR2 SQIVND (reference sequence). The CDR3 is made up of 13 amino acids. Incomplete CDR3 DNA: TGTGCCAGTAGTGAACAGGTCTACAATGAG. This sequence encodes CASSEQVYNE. In full, the CDR3 is CASSEQVYNEQFF.

This clone is categorized as medium-sized (0.01 to 0.1%). The CDR3 end lies 3 residues beyond the end of the read and is filled in from the germline J gene. The rearrangement uses TRBV2 and TRBJ1-4; D gene ambiguous. This CDR3 region has 14 residues. With 2 bases removed from V and 8 bases from J, the gap between germline ends came to 12 bases. Germline values: CDR1 SNHLY, CDR2 FYNNEI. The CDR3: CASSESGREEKLFF. The covered CDR3 bases are TGTGCCAGCAGTGAAAGCGGGCGTGAGGAAAAA.

A note on this clone: Coverage ceases 3 residues before the CDR3 finishes, and the germline J gene fills in the end. Other DNA sequences in the sample encode the same CDR3. The chain links TRBV30 to TRBJ1-2; perhaps TRBD1 as D (5 bases). In germline, CDR1 is GTSNPN, CDR2 SVGIG (reference sequence). The V gene lost 2 bases and the J gene lost 1 base, with 8 bases spanning the gap. The CDR3 covers 13 residues. This CDR3 is CAWSPGYNYGYTF. The covered CDR3 bases are TGTGCCTGGAGTCCAGGGTATAACTATGGC.

As to this clone: From the germline J gene comes the end of the CDR3, since the read stops 3 residues before it. The rearrangement links TRBV18 to TRBJ1-2, with D tentatively TRBD1 (5 bases). The CDR3 loop spans 13 amino acids. V shed 2 bases and J shed 2 bases, with 6 bases lying between them. The V gene's germline CDR1 is KGHSH and CDR2 LQKENI. The CDR3 sequence is CASSPDRNYGYTF. The CDR3 DNA, read in part, is TGTGCCAGCTCACCAGACAGAAACTATGGC.

Details on this clone: The read comes to an end 3 residues before the CDR3 does, leaving the germline J gene to fill in the end. The chain uses TRBV18 and TRBJ1-6; D perhaps matches TRBD1 (6 bases). Between the trimmed V and J ends, which lost 0 bases and 8 bases, there was a span of 11 bases. Germline loops: CDR1 KGHSH, CDR2 LQKENI. There are 15 residues in the CDR3. The CDR3 loop reads CASSPPGQLHSPLHF. CDR3 DNA, as far as it was read: TGTGCCAGCTCACCACCGGGACAACTCCATTCACCC. Using reference TRBV18 and TRBJ1-6 for the parts outside the CDR3, the full variable domain is NAGVMQNPRHLVRRRGQEARLRCSPMKGHSHVYWYRQLPEEGLKFMVYLQKENIIDESGMPKERFSAEFPKEGPSILRIQQVVRGDSAAYFCASSPPGQLHSPLHFGNGTRLTVT.

On this clone itself: The read finishes 3 residues shy of the CDR3 end, and the germline J gene is used to complete it. The rearrangement joins TRBV18 to TRBJ2-5; TRBD2 matches 7 bases. The germline V gene has CDR1 KGHSH and CDR2 LQKENI. CDR3 length equals 15 residues. J gave up 1 base and V 1 base, and 3 bases lay outside the gene matches. CDR3 in amino acids: CASSPQASGQETQYF. Partial CDR3 DNA: TGTGCCAGCTCACCACAGGCTAGCGGCCAAGAGACC.

Sample share makes this clone medium-sized. The read terminates 3 residues ahead of where the CDR3 ends, so the germline J gene completes it. The chain employs TRBV15 and TRBJ1-5; D gene ambiguous. CDR1 LNHNV and CDR2 YYDKDF come from the germline V gene (reference sequence). The CDR3 consists of 15 residues. V lost 0 bases and J lost 1, with 7 bases in between. The sequenced part of the CDR3 DNA is TGTGCCACCAGCAGAGATAGAACGAGCAATCAGCCC. Translated, it gives CATSRDRTSNQP. The complete CDR3 reads CATSRDRTSNQPQHF.

Notes on this clone: The read ends 3 residues early relative to the CDR3; the germline J gene fills the gap. The chain carries TRBV6-1 and TRBJ2-3; possibly TRBD1 for D (5 bases). The CDR3 has 17 amino acids. CDR1 MNHNS and CDR2 SASEGT come from the germline V gene. Deletions cut 0 bases from V and 4 bases from J, with 17 bases between. CDR3 sequence: CASSEARFKGQADTQYF. The part of the CDR3 DNA that was read is TGTGCCAGCAGTGAAGCGCGTTTCAAGGGGCAGGCAGATACG.